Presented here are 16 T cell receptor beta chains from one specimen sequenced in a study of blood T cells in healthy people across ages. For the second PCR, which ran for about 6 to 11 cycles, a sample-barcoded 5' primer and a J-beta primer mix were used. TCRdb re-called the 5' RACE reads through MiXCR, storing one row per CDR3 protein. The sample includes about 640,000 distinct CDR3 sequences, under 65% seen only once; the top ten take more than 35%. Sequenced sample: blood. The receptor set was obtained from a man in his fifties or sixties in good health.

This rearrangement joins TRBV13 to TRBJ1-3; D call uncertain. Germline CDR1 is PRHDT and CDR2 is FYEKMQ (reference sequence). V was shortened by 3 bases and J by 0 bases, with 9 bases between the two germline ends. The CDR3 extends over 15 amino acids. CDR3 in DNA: TGTGCCAGCAGCTTGGGTGCCTCCTCTGGAAACACCATATATTTT. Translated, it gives CASSLGASSGNTIYF.

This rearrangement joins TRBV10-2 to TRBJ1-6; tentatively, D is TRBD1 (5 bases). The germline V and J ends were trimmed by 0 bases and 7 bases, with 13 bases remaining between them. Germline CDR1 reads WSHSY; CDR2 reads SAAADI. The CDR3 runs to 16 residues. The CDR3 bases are TGCGCCAGCAGTGAGTCGTGGGGACGGGCGAATTCACCCCTCCACTTT. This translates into CASSESWGRANSPLHF.

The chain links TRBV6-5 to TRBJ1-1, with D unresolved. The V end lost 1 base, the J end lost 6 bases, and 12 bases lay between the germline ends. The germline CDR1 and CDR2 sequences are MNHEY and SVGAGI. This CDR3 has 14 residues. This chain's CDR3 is CASSYFRTNPEAFF. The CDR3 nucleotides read TGTGCCAGCAGTTACTTCCGAACAAACCCTGAAGCTTTCTTT.

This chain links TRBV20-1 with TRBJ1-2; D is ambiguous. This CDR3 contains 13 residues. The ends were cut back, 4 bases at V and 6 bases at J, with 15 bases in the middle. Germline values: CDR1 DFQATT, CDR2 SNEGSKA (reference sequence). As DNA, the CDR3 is TGCAGTGCTATTTTTAGGGAAGCCGATGGCTACACCTTC. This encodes CSAIFREADGYTF.

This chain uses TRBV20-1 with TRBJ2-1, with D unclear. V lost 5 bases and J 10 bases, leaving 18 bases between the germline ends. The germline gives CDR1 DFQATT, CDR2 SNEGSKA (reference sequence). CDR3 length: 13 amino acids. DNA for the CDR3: TGCAGTGCTGACAACATACTACCGTACGAGCAGTTCTTC. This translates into CSADNILPYEQFF.

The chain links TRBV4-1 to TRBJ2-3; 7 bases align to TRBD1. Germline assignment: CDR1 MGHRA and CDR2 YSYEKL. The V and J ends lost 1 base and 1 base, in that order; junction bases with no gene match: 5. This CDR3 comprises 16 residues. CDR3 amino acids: CASSQVTGDGTDTQYF. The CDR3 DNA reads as TGCGCCAGCAGCCAAGTAACAGGGGATGGCACAGATACGCAGTATTTT.

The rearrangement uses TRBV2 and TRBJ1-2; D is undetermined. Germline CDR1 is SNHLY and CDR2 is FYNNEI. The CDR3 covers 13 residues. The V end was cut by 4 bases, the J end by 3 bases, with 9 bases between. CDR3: CASSGANHYGYTF. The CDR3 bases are TGTGCCAGCAGTGGTGCCAACCACTATGGCTACACCTTC.

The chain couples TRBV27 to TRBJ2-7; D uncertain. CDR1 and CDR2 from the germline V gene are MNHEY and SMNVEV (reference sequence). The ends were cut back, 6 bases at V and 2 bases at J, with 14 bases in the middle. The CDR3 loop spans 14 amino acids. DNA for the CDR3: TGTGCCAGCAGGCCCGTGGCACGGACCTACGAGCAGTACTTC. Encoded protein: CASRPVARTYEQYF.

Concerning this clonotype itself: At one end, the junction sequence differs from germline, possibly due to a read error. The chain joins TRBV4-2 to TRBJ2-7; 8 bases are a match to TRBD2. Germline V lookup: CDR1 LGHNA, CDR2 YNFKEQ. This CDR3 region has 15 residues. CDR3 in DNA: TGTGCCAGCAACCAAGAGGGGACTAGGGGCTACGAGCAGTACTTC. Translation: CASNQEGTRGYEQYF.

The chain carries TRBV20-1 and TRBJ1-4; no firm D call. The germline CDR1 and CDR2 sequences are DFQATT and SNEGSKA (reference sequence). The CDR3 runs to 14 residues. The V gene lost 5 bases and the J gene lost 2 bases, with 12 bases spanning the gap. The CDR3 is CSACLAGTNEKLFF. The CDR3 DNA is TGCAGTGCTTGTTTGGCCGGGACTAATGAAAAACTGTTTTTT.

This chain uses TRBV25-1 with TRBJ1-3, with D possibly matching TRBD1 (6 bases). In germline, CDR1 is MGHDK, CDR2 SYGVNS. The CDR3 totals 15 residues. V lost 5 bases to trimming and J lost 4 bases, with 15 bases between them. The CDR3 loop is CASSKLGGAGNTIYF. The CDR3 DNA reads TGTGCCAGCAGTAAACTCGGGGGCGCCGGAAACACCATATATTTT.

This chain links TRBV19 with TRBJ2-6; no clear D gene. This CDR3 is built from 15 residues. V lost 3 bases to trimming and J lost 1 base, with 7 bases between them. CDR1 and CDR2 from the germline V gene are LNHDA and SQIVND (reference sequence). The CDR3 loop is CASSMSTSGANVLTF. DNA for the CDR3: TGTGCCAGTAGTATGAGCACATCTGGGGCCAACGTCCTGACTTTC.

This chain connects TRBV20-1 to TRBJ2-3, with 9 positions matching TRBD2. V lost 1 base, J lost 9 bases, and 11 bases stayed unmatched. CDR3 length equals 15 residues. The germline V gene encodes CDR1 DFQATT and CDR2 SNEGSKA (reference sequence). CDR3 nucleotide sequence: TGCAGTGCTAGAGCTCCTAGCGGGGTAGAAGGAACGCAGTATTTT. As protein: CSARAPSGVEGTQYF.

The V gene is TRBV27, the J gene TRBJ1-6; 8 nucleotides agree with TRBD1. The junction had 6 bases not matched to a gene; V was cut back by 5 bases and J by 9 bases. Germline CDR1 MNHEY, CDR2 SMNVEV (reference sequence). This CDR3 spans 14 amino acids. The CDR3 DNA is TGTGCCAGCAGTCTCAGGGGGCAAGGTTCACCCCTCCACTTT. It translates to CASSLRGQGSPLHF.

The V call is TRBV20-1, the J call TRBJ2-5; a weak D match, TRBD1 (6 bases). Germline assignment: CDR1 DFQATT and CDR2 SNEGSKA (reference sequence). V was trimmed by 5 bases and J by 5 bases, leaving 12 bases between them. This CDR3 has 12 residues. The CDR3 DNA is TGCAGTGCTTCCCAGGGGCTGGAGACCCAGTACTTC. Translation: CSASQGLETQYF.

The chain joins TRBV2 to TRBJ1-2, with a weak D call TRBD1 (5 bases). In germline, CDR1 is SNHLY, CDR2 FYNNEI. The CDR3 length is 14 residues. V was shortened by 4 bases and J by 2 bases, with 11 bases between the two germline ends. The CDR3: CASSGRGVNYGYTF. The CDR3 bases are TGTGCCAGCAGTGGCCGGGGGGTAAACTATGGCTACACCTTC.